The 5 T cell receptor beta chains below come from one sample, sequenced in a study of cytomegalovirus exposure and HLA in healthy donors. Both 60 Vbeta primers and 13 Jbeta primers went into the PCR. Profiling relied on immunoSEQ multiplex PCR, and the TCRdb table lists in-frame clones only, not all of them. Recorded here are 200,000 or so clones; the top ten clones represent 0.7% to 0.8%. The sample comprised PBMCs. The receptors originated from a boy between 10 and 17 years old in good health and CMV-seronegative.

This chain links TRBV13 with TRBJ1-1, with TRBD1 identical over 7 bases. Trimming cost V 5 bases and J 1 base; bases outside gene matches: 4. The CDR3 loop spans 14 amino acids. Per germline, CDR1 PRHDT and CDR2 FYEKMQ (reference sequence). This CDR3 reads CASSRGTANTEAFF. In DNA form, the CDR3 reads TGTGCCAGCAGCCGTGGGACAGCGAACACTGAAGCTTTCTTT.

CDR3 sequence reads: CASSQQDTGELFF. The CDR3 DNA is TGTGCCAGCAGCCAACAGGACACCGGGGAGCTGTTTTTT. The rearrangement links TRBV27 to TRBJ2-2; D is perhaps TRBD1 (5 bases). The CDR3 sequence is 13 residues long. With 6 bases removed from V and 3 bases from J, the gap between germline ends came to 8 bases. Germline CDR1 reads MNHEY; CDR2 reads SMNVEV (reference sequence).

The rearrangement uses TRBV4-1 and TRBJ1-2, with D uncertain. V shed 1 base and J shed 0 bases, with 18 bases lying between them. This CDR3 spans 18 amino acids. Germline V lookup: CDR1 MGHRA, CDR2 YSYEKL. CDR3 region: CASSQGGLRGGSNYGYTF. The CDR3 region has the DNA TGCGCCAGCAGCCAAGGTGGGCTCCGGGGAGGGTCTAACTATGGCTACACCTTC.

CDR3 DNA: TGTGCCAGCAGCTCGGCCTACGAGCAGTACTTC. This gives the protein CASSSAYEQYF. The chain couples TRBV7-2 to TRBJ2-7; D gene unclear. From germline, CDR1 is SGHTA and CDR2 FQGNSA. V was cut by 4 bases and J by 2 bases, with 3 bases left in between. CDR3 length equals 11 residues.

The gene calls are TRBV19 and TRBJ2-7, with 12 bases that match TRBD1. Germline V lookup: CDR1 LNHDA, CDR2 SQIVND (reference sequence). Trimming cost V 6 bases and J 3 bases; bases outside gene matches: 6. CDR3 length: 15 residues. The CDR3 DNA sequence: TGTGCCAGTAGCTCCGGGACAGGGGGCTTCTACGAGCAGTACTTC. Its translation: CASSSGTGGFYEQYF. Filled out from reference TRBV19 and TRBJ2-7, the complete variable domain reads DGGITQSPKYLFRKEGQNVTLSCEQNLNHDAMYWYRQDPGQGLRLIYYSQIVNDFQKGDIAEGYSVSREKKESFPLTVTSAQKNPTAFYLCASSSGTGGFYEQYFGPGTRLTVT.